Presented here are 24 T cell receptor beta chains from one specimen sequenced in a study of cytomegalovirus exposure and HLA in healthy donors. In the PCR, 60 Vbeta and 13 Jbeta primers were used. TCRdb's table, derived via immunoSEQ multiplex PCR, lists solely in-frame clones and lacks some. The table shows more than 100,000 clones, with around 72% occurring only once. Sequencing was done on a sample of PBMCs. The receptors here all came from a man aged 50 or older in good health and CMV-seropositive.

The V and J genes are TRBV11-3 and TRBJ1-1, with a tentative D call TRBD1 (6 bases). Germline values: CDR1 SGHNT, CDR2 YENEEA. V was trimmed by 4 bases and J by 6 bases, leaving 18 bases between them. This CDR3 contains 15 residues. CDR3 sequence reads: CASSSDSGVGAEAFF. CDR3 nucleotide sequence: TGTGCCAGCAGCTCCGATTCAGGGGTTGGGGCTGAAGCTTTCTTT. The complete variable domain, with remaining parts taken from reference TRBV11-3 and TRBJ1-1, reads EAGVVQSPRYKIIEKKQPVAFWCNPISGHNTLYWYLQNLGQGPELLIRYENEEAVDDSQLPKDRFSAERLKGVDSTLKIQPAELGDSAVYLCASSSDSGVGAEAFFGQGTRLTVV.

The V gene is TRBV6-1, the J gene TRBJ2-1; maybe TRBD1 (7 bases). The ends were cut back, 3 bases at V and 7 bases at J, with 13 bases in the middle. CDR1 and CDR2 (germline): MNHNS, SASEGT. The CDR3 has 14 residues. The DNA for the CDR3 is TGTGCCAGCAGTGACGCAGGGGGGAGGAATGAGCAGTTCTTC. It translates to CASSDAGGRNEQFF.

The V call is TRBV7-8, the J call TRBJ2-2; 8 nucleotides agree with TRBD1. This CDR3 has 17 residues. The germline V gene encodes CDR1 SGHVS and CDR2 FQNEAQ. The trim removed 5 bases at V and 5 bases at J, leaving 13 bases unmatched. CDR3 sequence: CASSPGLGQGATGELFF. The CDR3 region has the DNA TGTGCCAGCAGCCCAGGGTTGGGTCAGGGGGCGACCGGGGAGCTGTTTTTT. Full variable domain (outside the CDR3, taken from reference TRBV7-8 and TRBJ2-2): GAGVSQSPRYKVAKRGQDVALRCDPISGHVSLFWYQQALGQGPEFLTYFQNEAQLDKSGLPSDRFFAERPEGSVSTLKIQRTQQEDSAVYLCASSPGLGQGATGELFFGEGSRLTVL.

The chain is built from TRBV6-5 and TRBJ1-2; no firm D call. Germline CDR1 and CDR2: MNHEY and SVGAGI. The CDR3 has 13 residues. V lost 5 bases and J 0 bases, leaving 7 bases between the germline ends. This CDR3 reads CASSPVTNYGYTF. The CDR3, as DNA: TGTGCCAGCAGTCCCGTTACTAACTATGGCTACACCTTC.

The CDR3 loop reads CASTRDRSIYNEQFF. The DNA for the CDR3 is TGTGCCAGCACCCGGGACAGGAGTATATACAATGAGCAGTTCTTC. This chain joins TRBV2 and TRBJ2-1, with 8 nucleotides matching TRBD1. The CDR3 covers 15 residues. The V and J ends lost 7 bases and 4 bases, in that order; junction bases with no gene match: 9. The germline V gene has CDR1 SNHLY and CDR2 FYNNEI.

The V and J genes are TRBV6-4 and TRBJ2-1; 9 bases line up with TRBD1. The germline gives CDR1 MRHNA, CDR2 SNTAGT. The length of the CDR3 is 14 residues. V lost 2 bases and J lost 5; bases outside the gene matches: 1. CDR3 amino acids: CASSDGTGNNEQFF. Written as DNA, the CDR3 is TGTGCCAGCAGTGACGGGACAGGGAACAATGAGCAGTTCTTC.

To note about this clone: Within the sample, other DNA sequences also encode this same CDR3. The chain has TRBV2 and TRBJ2-7, with a weak D call TRBD1 (5 bases). Trimming left V 4 bases short and J 2 bases short, with 9 bases between. There are 13 residues in the CDR3. The germline CDR1 and CDR2 sequences are SNHLY and FYNNEI. The CDR3 loop reads CASSGTFAYEQYF. The CDR3 DNA follows: TGTGCCAGCAGTGGGACATTTGCCTACGAGCAGTACTTC.

The chain joins TRBV2 to TRBJ2-2, with D possibly TRBD2 on 5 matching bases. Germline lookup yields CDR1 SNHLY and CDR2 FYNNEI. The CDR3 has 15 amino acids. The V and J ends lost 3 bases and 8 bases respectively, with 16 bases between them. The CDR3 sequence: CASSEGDYSGGELFF. The DNA of the CDR3 is TGTGCCAGCAGTGAGGGAGACTACTCGGGGGGGGAGCTGTTTTTT. Based on the CDR3 plus reference TRBV2 and TRBJ2-2, the full variable domain is EPEVTQTPSHQVTQMGQEVILRCVPISNHLYFYWYRQILGQKVEFLVSFYNNEISEKSEIFDDQFSVERPDGSNFTLKIRSTKLEDSAMYFCASSEGDYSGGELFFGEGSRLTVL.

V gene TRBV18 combines with J gene TRBJ1-2; TRBD1 might be the D (5 bases). There are 13 residues in the CDR3. Germline CDR1 is KGHSH and CDR2 is LQKENI. Trimming stripped 0 bases from V and 8 bases from J, with 10 bases between. The CDR3 DNA follows: TGTGCCAGCTCACCACCAGCGCGGGACGGCTACACCTTC. Its protein product is CASSPPARDGYTF.

This clone was detected a few times. The chain uses TRBV5-5 and TRBJ2-7, with 8 nucleotides matching TRBD1. This CDR3 is 15 amino acids long. CDR1 SGHKS and CDR2 YYEKEE come from the germline V gene (reference sequence). With V trimmed by 4 bases and J by 2 bases, 8 bases remained unmatched. Here the CDR3 reads CASSEVAGGAYEQYF. The CDR3 coding sequence is TGTGCCAGCAGCGAAGTTGCAGGGGGCGCCTACGAGCAGTACTTC.

The table lists this clone with a count of one. V is TRBV19 and J is TRBJ2-5; tentatively, D is TRBD2 (6 bases). This CDR3 has 14 residues. V lost 5 bases and J 3 bases, leaving 13 bases between the germline ends. Germline lookup yields CDR1 LNHDA and CDR2 SQIVND (reference sequence). The CDR3 loop is CASSVTGVKETQYF. The CDR3 bases are TGTGCCAGTAGTGTTACGGGAGTGAAAGAGACCCAGTACTTC. Combining the CDR3 with reference TRBV19 and TRBJ2-5 gives the whole variable domain DGGITQSPKYLFRKEGQNVTLSCEQNLNHDAMYWYRQDPGQGLRLIYYSQIVNDFQKGDIAEGYSVSREKKESFPLTVTSAQKNPTAFYLCASSVTGVKETQYFGPGTRLLVL.

In this sample, this clone turned up once. J is TRBJ2-7 and V is TRBV29-1, with 11 bases identical to TRBD2. This CDR3 is 16 amino acids long. The junction had 14 bases not matched to a gene; V was cut back by 7 bases and J by 3 bases. Per germline, CDR1 SQVTM and CDR2 ANQGSEA. This CDR3 reads CSASGTSGLDLYEQYF. The CDR3 coding sequence is TGCAGCGCTTCCGGGACTAGCGGATTGGATCTCTACGAGCAGTACTTC.

This sequence joins TRBV7-2 and TRBJ2-7; 8 bases line up with TRBD2. The CDR3 runs to 18 residues. Germline CDR1 is SGHTA and CDR2 is FQGNSA. The junction had 11 bases not matched to a gene; V was cut back by 1 base and J by 0 bases. The CDR3 region has the DNA TGTGCCAGCAGCTTAGGTTGGTCTAGCGGGCGGAGCTCCTACGAGCAGTACTTC. Protein product: CASSLGWSSGRSSYEQYF.

This rearrangement joins TRBV18 to TRBJ2-7; D is unresolved. Per the germline V gene, CDR1 is KGHSH and CDR2 is LQKENI. Trimming took 1 base from V and 9 from J, leaving 19 bases between them. This CDR3 region has 15 residues. CDR3 coding DNA: TGTGCCAGCTCACCACAACCCGACAATCCAGGTGGGCAGTACTTC. Residues: CASSPQPDNPGGQYF. The whole variable domain, remainder taken from reference TRBV18 and TRBJ2-7, is NAGVMQNPRHLVRRRGQEARLRCSPMKGHSHVYWYRQLPEEGLKFMVYLQKENIIDESGMPKERFSAEFPKEGPSILRIQQVVRGDSAAYFCASSPQPDNPGGQYFGPGTRLTVT.

The table lists this clone with a count of one. The rearrangement joins TRBV9 to TRBJ1-1; D unclear. Trimming pared 1 base from V and 2 bases from J, leaving 6 bases between. The CDR3 covers 13 residues. Germline CDR1 reads SGDLS; CDR2 reads YYNGEE. CDR3 amino acids: CASSVTRNTEAFF. The CDR3 region has the DNA TGTGCCAGCAGCGTAACACGTAACACTGAAGCTTTCTTT. Full variable domain (rest looked up from reference TRBV9 and TRBJ1-1): DSGVTQTPKHLITATGQRVTLRCSPRSGDLSVYWYQQSLDQGLQFLIQYYNGEERAKGNILERFSAQQFPDLHSELNLSSLELGDSALYFCASSVTRNTEAFFGQGTRLTVV.

The V call is TRBV6-5, the J call TRBJ1-6; possible D gene TRBD1, 5 bases. The CDR3 covers 15 residues. Germline CDR1 reads MNHEY; CDR2 reads SVGAGI. Between the trimmed V and J ends, which lost 6 bases and 0 bases, there was a span of 9 bases. The CDR3 loop is CASRPDSSYNSPLHF. In DNA form, the CDR3 reads TGTGCCAGCAGGCCAGACAGCTCCTATAATTCACCCCTCCACTTT.

In this sample, this clone turned up a few times. The chain joins TRBV10-3 to TRBJ2-2, with D possibly TRBD2 on 6 matching bases. CDR1 ENHRY and CDR2 SYGVKD come from the germline V gene. The CDR3 covers 15 residues. V was cut by 3 bases and J by 1 base, with 9 bases left in between. The CDR3 nucleotides are TGTGCCATCAGTGATGCGGGAAAGAACACCGGGGAGCTGTTTTTT. Protein: CAISDAGKNTGELFF.

The CDR3 coding sequence is TGTGCCAGCAGTGACTTCGACAGGGGCTCCTACGAGCAGTACTTC. Translation gives CASSDFDRGSYEQYF. The rearrangement uses TRBV25-1 and TRBJ2-5; 8 positions match TRBD1. The J call is in doubt because the DNA end fits TRBJ2-7 better. Germline-derived CDR1 and CDR2 are MGHDK and SYGVNS. The CDR3 is made up of 15 amino acids.

J is TRBJ1-2 and V is TRBV27, with D unresolved. Trimming took off 6 bases at V and 0 bases at J, with 11 bases between the two ends. The length of the CDR3 is 14 residues. Germline-derived CDR1 and CDR2 are MNHEY and SMNVEV (reference sequence). The CDR3 DNA reads as TGTGCCAGCAGCCCCCTCGTAGCTAACTATGGCTACACCTTC. It translates to CASSPLVANYGYTF.

The chain is built from TRBV2 and TRBJ1-2; 9 bases map to TRBD1. The CDR3 spans 15 residues. Unmatched junction bases numbered 11, after V lost 5 bases and J lost 7 bases. CDR1 SNHLY and CDR2 FYNNEI come from the germline V gene. CDR3 coding DNA: TGTGCCAGCAGTTCTCACACAGGGGGCGCGGTTGGCTACACCTTC. As protein: CASSSHTGGAVGYTF.

This chain connects TRBV6-1 to TRBJ1-1, with unresolved D. Germline assignment: CDR1 MNHNS and CDR2 SASEGT. Trimming removed 5 bases at V and 4 bases at J, with 17 bases between. The CDR3 has 15 amino acids. CDR3 protein: CASSSRGNTGTEAFF. In DNA form, the CDR3 reads TGTGCCAGCAGTTCCCGAGGGAATACGGGCACTGAAGCTTTCTTT.

The chain combines TRBV27 with TRBJ1-5, with 10 bases fitting TRBD1. The CDR3 runs 16 residues. After removal of 5 bases from V and 3 bases from J, the junction contained 7 bases not matched to a gene. Germline-derived CDR1 and CDR2 are MNHEY and SMNVEV (reference sequence). As DNA, the CDR3 is TGTGCCAGCAGTCCAGGGGACAGGGGAGACAATCAGCCCCAGCATTTT. Translated, it gives CASSPGDRGDNQPQHF.

This chain joins TRBV4-1 and TRBJ2-7; D unclear. CDR1 and CDR2 (germline): MGHRA, YSYEKL. The V and J ends lost 0 bases and 6 bases respectively, with 6 bases between them. This CDR3 comprises 12 residues. The chain's CDR3 is CASSQDLGEQYF. CDR3 sequence (DNA): TGCGCCAGCAGCCAAGATCTCGGCGAGCAGTACTTC.

The V call is TRBV6-1, the J call TRBJ2-2, with D perhaps TRBD1 (6 bases). The CDR3 consists of 13 residues. V was clipped by 8 bases and J by 7 bases, with 14 bases between them. From germline, CDR1 is MNHNS and CDR2 SASEGT. The CDR3 region has the DNA TGTGCCAGCCGGACAGACTACTTCGGGGAGCTGTTTTTT. It yields the protein CASRTDYFGELFF.